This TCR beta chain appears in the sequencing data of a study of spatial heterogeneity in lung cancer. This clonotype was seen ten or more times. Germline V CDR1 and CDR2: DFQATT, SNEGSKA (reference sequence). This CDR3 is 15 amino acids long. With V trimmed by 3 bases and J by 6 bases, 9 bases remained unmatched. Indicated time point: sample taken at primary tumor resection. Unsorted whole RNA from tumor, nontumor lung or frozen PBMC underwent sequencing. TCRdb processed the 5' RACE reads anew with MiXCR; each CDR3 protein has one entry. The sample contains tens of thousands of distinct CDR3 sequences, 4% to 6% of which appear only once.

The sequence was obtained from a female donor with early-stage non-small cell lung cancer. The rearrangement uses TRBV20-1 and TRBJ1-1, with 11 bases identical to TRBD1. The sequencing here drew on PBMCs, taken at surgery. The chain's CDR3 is CSASGGTGGIPEAFF. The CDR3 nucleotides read TGCAGTGCTAGCGGAGGGACAGGGGGAATCCCTGAAGCTTTCTTT.